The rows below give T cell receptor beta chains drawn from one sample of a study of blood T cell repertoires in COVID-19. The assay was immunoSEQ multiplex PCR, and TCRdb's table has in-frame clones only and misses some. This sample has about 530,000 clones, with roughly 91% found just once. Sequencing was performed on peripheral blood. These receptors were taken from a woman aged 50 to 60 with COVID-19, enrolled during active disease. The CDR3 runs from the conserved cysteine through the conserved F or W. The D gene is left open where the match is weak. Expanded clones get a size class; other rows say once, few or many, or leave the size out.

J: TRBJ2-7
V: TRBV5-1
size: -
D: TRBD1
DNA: TGCGCCAGCAGCTTCGGGACAGGGACAGGAAGGGAGCAGTACTTC
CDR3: CASSFGTGTGREQYF

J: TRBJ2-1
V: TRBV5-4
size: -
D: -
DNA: TGTGCCAGCAGCCCTCTGAGGCAGTCGCGCAATGAGCAGTTCTTC
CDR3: CASSPLRQSRNEQFF

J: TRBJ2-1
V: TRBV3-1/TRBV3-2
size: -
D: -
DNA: TGTGCCAGCAGCCAAGGAACGGGGTGGCAGTTCTTC
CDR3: CASSQGTGWQFF

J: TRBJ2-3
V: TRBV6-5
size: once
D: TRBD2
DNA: TGTGCCAGCAGTCGGGGGGGCCGTGTCACAGATACGCAGTATTTT
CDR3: CASSRGGRVTDTQYF

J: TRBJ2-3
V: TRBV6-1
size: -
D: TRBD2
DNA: TGTGCCAGCAGTGACCCAACCGCGGGGGGCCCTACAAATACGCAGTATTTT
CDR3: CASSDPTAGGPTNTQYF

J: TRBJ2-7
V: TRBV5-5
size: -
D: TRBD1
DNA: TGTGCCAGCAGCTTGCGGGACAGGGGTTACGAGCAGTACTTC
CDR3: CASSLRDRGYEQYF

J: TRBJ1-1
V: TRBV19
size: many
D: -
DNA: TGTGCCAGTAGGAGGGGGTACAGAAATGAAGCTTTCTTT
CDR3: CASRRGYRNEAFF

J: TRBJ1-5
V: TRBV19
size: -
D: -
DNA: TGTGCCAGTAGTCCGCGGGTTTGGGTGAATAGCAATCAGCCCCAGCATTTT
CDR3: CASSPRVWVNSNQPQHF

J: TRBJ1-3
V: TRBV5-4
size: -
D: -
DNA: TGTGCCAGCAGCTTGCATTCCTCTGGAAACACCATATATTTT
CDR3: CASSLHSSGNTIYF

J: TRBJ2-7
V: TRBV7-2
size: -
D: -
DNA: TGTGCCAGCAGCTTTCCGGGCTACGAGCAGTACTTC
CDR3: CASSFPGYEQYF

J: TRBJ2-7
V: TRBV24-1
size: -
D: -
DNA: TGTGCCACCATCTGCGAGGTGGAGCAGTACTTC
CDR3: CATICEVEQYF

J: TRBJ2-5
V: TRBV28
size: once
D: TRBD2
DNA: TGTGCCAGCAGTTTATCGGGGGGGCCTGTAGAGACCCAGTACTTC
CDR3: CASSLSGGPVETQYF

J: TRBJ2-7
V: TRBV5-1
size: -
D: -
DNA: TGCGCCAGCAGGATCCGGGAGCGAGCCTACGAGCAGTACTTC
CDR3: CASRIRERAYEQYF

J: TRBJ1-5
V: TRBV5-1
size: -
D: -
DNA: TGCGCCAGCAGCTTGAGTTGGGGAGATCAGCCCCAGCATTTT
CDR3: CASSLSWGDQPQHF